Each of the 23 T cell receptor beta chains below was sequenced from the same sample in a study of control samples from healthy donors and cancer patients. Method: immunoSEQ multiplex PCR; TCRdb's copy keeps in-frame clones and lacks some. The table lists about 140,000 clones, roughly 94% of them singletons. The material sequenced was blood. The receptors shown here come from a man aged 35 to 55 in good health.

This chain uses TRBV5-1 with TRBJ1-3; D gene uncertain. CDR1 SGHRS and CDR2 YFSETQ come from the germline V gene. V was trimmed by 1 base and J by 0 bases, leaving 11 bases between them. This CDR3 is built from 16 residues. CDR3 DNA: TGCGCCAGCAGCTTGCCTCTAGGGCCCTCTGGAAACACCATATATTTT. Its translation: CASSLPLGPSGNTIYF.

The V and J genes are TRBV28 and TRBJ2-5, with D possibly TRBD2 on 6 matching bases. With 5 bases removed from V and 5 bases from J, the gap between germline ends came to 18 bases. The CDR3 is 15 residues long. Germline CDR1 MDHEN, CDR2 SYDVKM. The DNA for the CDR3 is TGTGCCAGCAGTAAAGGGAGGACGGTTCTTGAGACCCAGTACTTC. Amino acids: CASSKGRTVLETQYF.

V and J are TRBV2 and TRBJ1-1; no definite D call. The CDR3 contains 14 residues. CDR1 is SNHLY, CDR2 FYNNEI, per germline. V was cut by 0 bases and J by 8 bases, with 13 bases left in between. In DNA form, the CDR3 reads TGTGCCAGCAGTGAAGCGCTGTTCGGTGAGGAAGCTTTCTTT. It is translated as CASSEALFGEEAFF. Using reference TRBV2 and TRBJ1-1 for the parts outside the CDR3, the full variable domain is EPEVTQTPSHQVTQMGQEVILRCVPISNHLYFYWYRQILGQKVEFLVSFYNNEISEKSEIFDDQFSVERPDGSNFTLKIRSTKLEDSAMYFCASSEALFGEEAFFGQGTRLTVV.

The J gene is TRBJ1-1, the V gene TRBV5-4; 7 positions agree with TRBD1. With V trimmed by 5 bases and J by 5 bases, 6 bases remained unmatched. The CDR3 length is 13 residues. Germline-derived CDR1 and CDR2 are SGHNT and YYREEE (reference sequence). The CDR3 region is CASRETGRTEAFF. In nucleotides, the CDR3 is TGTGCCAGCAGGGAGACAGGGCGAACTGAAGCTTTCTTT.

The chain is built from TRBV6-6 and TRBJ2-1, with 8 bases aligning to TRBD1. CDR3 size: 15 residues. Germline trimming cut 5 bases from V and 0 bases from J; bases unmatched to any gene: 3. CDR1 is MNHNY and CDR2 is SVGAGI in the germline V gene (reference sequence). The CDR3 here is CASSDRGSSYNEQFF. The CDR3 region has the DNA TGTGCCAGCAGTGACAGGGGAAGCTCCTACAATGAGCAGTTCTTC.

V gene TRBV10-3 combines with J gene TRBJ2-2; 7 bases align to TRBD2. Losses at the gene ends were 5 bases for V and 2 bases for J; bases not matched to a gene: 5. From germline, CDR1 is ENHRY and CDR2 SYGVKD. This CDR3 has 15 amino acids. The CDR3: CAISREVANTGELFF. The CDR3 DNA reads TGTGCCATCAGTCGGGAGGTGGCTAACACCGGGGAGCTGTTTTTT.

This clone was observed a few times. V is TRBV24-1 and J is TRBJ1-1; D is unclear. This CDR3 region has 13 residues. Germline loops: CDR1 KGHDR, CDR2 SFDVKD. V lost 5 bases, J lost 1 base, and 7 bases lay in between. CDR3 nucleotide sequence: TGTGCCACCAGTGCTAACGCGAACACTGAAGCTTTCTTT. Amino acids: CATSANANTEAFF.

The DNA of the CDR3 is TGTGCCAGCAGTAGCCTGAATCAGCCCCAGCATTTT. This gives the protein CASSSLNQPQHF. This chain links TRBV27 with TRBJ1-5; D is undetermined. V lost 5 bases and J 4 bases, leaving 6 bases between the germline ends. The CDR3 has 12 residues. Looked up from germline, CDR1 is MNHEY and CDR2 is SMNVEV (reference sequence).

This clone was observed once. This chain links TRBV10-3 with TRBJ2-7; 11 bases match TRBD2. The CDR3 loop spans 21 amino acids. The germline CDR1 and CDR2 sequences are ENHRY and SYGVKD. After removal of 2 bases from V and 6 bases from J, the junction contained 24 bases not matched to a gene. The CDR3 sequence is CAISERTAHHLAGGLIGEQYF. The CDR3 bases are TGTGCCATCAGTGAGCGGACAGCTCATCATCTAGCGGGGGGCCTTATCGGCGAGCAGTACTTC.

The chain combines TRBV15 with TRBJ2-1; D gene ambiguous. Germline CDR1 is LNHNV and CDR2 is YYDKDF (reference sequence). This CDR3 contains 12 residues. V was pared by 1 base and J by 7 bases, with 5 bases between. This chain's CDR3 is CATSRVGNEQFF. The CDR3 nucleotides read TGTGCCACCAGCAGAGTTGGGAATGAGCAGTTCTTC. The full variable domain, in which reference TRBV15 and TRBJ2-1 provide the parts outside the CDR3, is DAMVIQNPRYQVTQFGKPVTLSCSQTLNHNVMYWYQQKSSQAPKLLFHYYDKDFNNEADTPDNFQSRRPNTSFCFLDIRSPGLGDTAMYLCATSRVGNEQFFGPGTRLTVL.

The chain is built from TRBV4-2 and TRBJ2-1; TRBD2 matches 14 bases. This CDR3 comprises 18 residues. The J segment lost 1 base and the V segment lost 4 bases, leaving 6 bases of the junction unmatched. The germline CDR1 and CDR2 sequences are LGHNA and YNFKEQ. CDR3 DNA sequence: TGTGCCAGCAGCCCGGGACTAGCGGGGGCGTTGTCCTACAATGAGCAGTTCTTC. Its protein product is CASSPGLAGALSYNEQFF.

This clone was observed a single time. The V gene is TRBV29-1, the J gene TRBJ2-5; D may correspond to TRBD1 or TRBD2 (6 bases each). The V gene's germline CDR1 is SQVTM and CDR2 ANQGSEA. This CDR3 comprises 14 residues. V lost 5 bases and J lost 4, with 17 bases in between. CDR3 bases: TGCAGCGTTCCCTCCCGGGGGCTGGGAGAGACCCAGTACTTC. The encoded protein is CSVPSRGLGETQYF.

J is TRBJ2-7 and V is TRBV11-3; D gene uncertain. Trimming pared 2 bases from V and 3 bases from J, leaving 8 bases between. Per the germline V gene, CDR1 is SGHNT and CDR2 is YENEEA. CDR3 length equals 13 residues. As DNA, the CDR3 is TGTGCCAGCAGCTTACGGACGGACTACGAGCAGTACTTC. Translating gives CASSLRTDYEQYF.

V and J are TRBV12-3 or TRBV12-4 and TRBJ1-6; 8 positions agree with TRBD1. This CDR3 has 13 amino acids. J lost 8 bases, V lost 8 bases, and 5 bases had no gene match. The chain's CDR3 is CASQGQGYSPLHF. In DNA, the CDR3 is TGTGCCAGCCAAGGACAGGGTTATTCACCCCTCCACTTT.

The CDR3 protein is CASRQGYNEQFF. In DNA, the CDR3 is TGTGCCAGCAGACAGGGTTACAATGAGCAGTTCTTC. The chain carries TRBV12-3 or TRBV12-4 and TRBJ2-1; a possible D gene is TRBD1 (6 bases). V was cut by 6 bases and J by 4 bases, with 7 bases left in between. CDR3 length: 12 amino acids.

The chain is built from TRBV30 and TRBJ1-1, with TRBD1 identical over 7 bases. Germline assignment: CDR1 GTSNPN and CDR2 SVGIG (reference sequence). Trimming took 1 base from V and 1 from J; bases not matched to a gene: 6. The CDR3 is made up of 15 amino acids. CDR3 residues: CAWSAAGTENTEAFF. For the CDR3, the DNA is TGTGCCTGGAGTGCAGCCGGGACAGAGAACACTGAAGCTTTCTTT.

This sequence joins TRBV27 and TRBJ2-2; 8 positions match TRBD2. Germline V lookup: CDR1 MNHEY, CDR2 SMNVEV (reference sequence). V gave up 1 base and J gave up 5 bases; unmatched junction bases: 3. There are 15 residues in the CDR3. The chain's CDR3 is CASSLYTGGTGELFF. The CDR3, as DNA: TGTGCCAGCAGTTTATATACGGGGGGGACCGGGGAGCTGTTTTTT.

Only a few counts were recorded for this clone. The chain carries TRBV18 and TRBJ1-1; 7 positions match TRBD1. Trimming took 5 bases from V and 2 from J; bases not matched to a gene: 5. Germline lookup yields CDR1 KGHSH and CDR2 LQKENI. The CDR3 is 14 amino acids. The CDR3 DNA reads as TGTGCCAGCTCAGAACAGGGGCATAACACTGAAGCTTTCTTT. Its protein is CASSEQGHNTEAFF.

This chain links TRBV4-2 with TRBJ2-2; TRBD1 aligns across 9 bases. The CDR3 totals 16 residues. CDR1 and CDR2 (germline): LGHNA, YNFKEQ. The V gene end was trimmed by 1 base and the J gene end by 6 bases; junction bases not matched to a gene: 6. CDR3 nucleotides: TGTGCCAGCAGCCAAGCTCGGGACAGGGCGGCCGGGGAGCTGTTTTTT. This gives the protein CASSQARDRAAGELFF.

The gene calls are TRBV5-8 and TRBJ1-6; D is ambiguous. V lost 4 bases to trimming and J lost 14 bases, with 7 bases between them. Germline V gives CDR1 SGHTS, CDR2 YDEGEE. The CDR3 is made up of 10 amino acids. The CDR3 is CASSLTSLHF. CDR3 DNA sequence: TGTGCCAGCAGCCTAACTTCCCTCCACTTT.

This chain links TRBV6-5 with TRBJ2-7; 8 bases match TRBD2. With V trimmed by 0 bases and J by 7 bases, 5 bases remained unmatched. The germline CDR1 and CDR2 sequences are MNHEY and SVGAGI. This CDR3 spans 14 amino acids. CDR3 sequence (DNA): TGTGCCAGCAGTTACTCCCCGGGACTAGGGGAGCAGTACTTC. Translating gives CASSYSPGLGEQYF.

The rearrangement uses TRBV6-6 and TRBJ1-1; D gene uncertain. The CDR3 totals 14 residues. Germline-derived CDR1 and CDR2 are MNHNY and SVGAGI (reference sequence). V lost 0 bases and J lost 4, with 9 bases in between. In DNA form, the CDR3 reads TGTGCCAGCAGTTACTCGAAACAGATCACTGAAGCTTTCTTT. It is translated as CASSYSKQITEAFF.

The chain links TRBV9 to TRBJ1-2, with D tentatively TRBD1 (5 bases). CDR1 and CDR2 from the germline V gene are SGDLS and YYNGEE. Deletions cut 0 bases from V and 3 bases from J, with 6 bases between. The CDR3 extends over 13 amino acids. CDR3: CASSVGGDYGYTF. CDR3 DNA: TGTGCCAGCAGCGTAGGGGGGGACTATGGCTACACCTTC.